The table lists the clone carrying this T cell receptor beta chain with a few counts. The data stem from a study of blood T cell repertoires in COVID-19. Overall study: Whether acute or convalescent, the COVID-19 samples came from the United States, Italy and Spain. PBMCs, B-cell-depleted T cells, or T cells were the source of the cDNA or gDNA that made up the material.

Germline-derived CDR1 and CDR2 are MNHNS and SASEGT. V was shortened by 2 bases and J by 0 bases, with 14 bases between the two germline ends. CDR3 size: 17 residues. Methods used by the authors: Counts of nucleated cells, estimated from reference gene primer amplification, were obtained. The repertoire was sequenced with immunoSEQ multiplex PCR; TCRdb's copy has only in-frame clones and lacks some. V and J calls and clone size are as listed in that table; D and trimming were resolved from the DNA. The table lists about 360,000 clones, 65% to 85% of them singletons, with 2.5% to 3% in the top ten. The sequencing sample was made of peripheral blood. The chain links TRBV6-1 to TRBJ1-5; D may be TRBD1 (6 bases). The receptor comes from a man aged 25-45 years with active or convalescent COVID-19. The CDR3 nucleotides read TGTGCCAGCAGTGAACCGACCGGACAGTATAGCAATCAGCCCCAGCATTTT. This sequence encodes CASSEPTGQYSNQPQHF.